This T cell receptor beta chain appears in the sequencing data of a study of cytomegalovirus exposure and HLA in healthy donors. Study-wide findings and caveats: Most TCRs appeared rarely, but some public TCRs recurred in many donors.

With 4 bases clipped from V and 4 bases from J, the junction kept 4 bases outside the gene matches. Germline V gene sequence: CDR1 MNHEY, CDR2 SVGAGI. This CDR3 region has 14 residues. Clones were sequenced by immunoSEQ multiplex PCR, and TCRdb holds only the in-frame ones, with some missing. The sample consists of around 400,000 clones, roughly 89% of them appearing once. Separate from the 666-subject first cohort, the approximately 120-subject validation cohort was the one that the donors belonged to. For this clone: Its antigen remains unidentified.

This chain uses TRBV6-5 with TRBJ2-1; 7 bases fit TRBD1. This sequence originates from a woman aged 18-30 years in good health and CMV-seronegative. The source material was PBMCs. The CDR3 nucleotides are TGTGCCAGCAGTTGGGACAGTTATTACAATGAGCAGTTCTTC. Protein: CASSWDSYYNEQFF.